This TCR beta chain was recorded in a study of T-cell memory formation after mild COVID-19. Turning to the study itself: Largely, the TCR clusters proved donor specific. Study observations and caveats: For second-wave clones that peaked at day 37, SARS-CoV-2 specificity went unverified. The study detected some responding clones in pre-infection memory, suggesting cross-reactive memory joined.

A remark on this clonotype: The antigen remains unidentified.

Trimming removed 3 bases at V and 0 bases at J, with 13 bases between. This CDR3 comprises 16 residues. Per the germline V gene, CDR1 is LGHNA and CDR2 is YSLEER. Constant-segment primers served in 5'RACE that generated TCR alpha and TCR beta cDNA libraries bearing sample barcodes and UMIs. Each CDR3 protein is one row after TCRdb ran MiXCR on the 5' RACE reads. The table lists tens of thousands of distinct CDR3 sequences, 10% to 15% of them singletons, with more than 20% in the top ten. Sequenced input: PBMCs or a T cell subset sorted from them (not recorded which). The clonotype comes from a man between 18 and 29 years old who had mild COVID-19 (a few samples of this study predate the infection). Cell type and time point are not known. The chain couples TRBV4-3 to TRBJ2-3; D may be TRBD1 or TRBD2 (5 bases each). As DNA, the CDR3 is TGCGCCAGCAGCCAGTCCGGGACGGCAAGCACAGATACGCAGTATTTT. Protein sequence: CASSQSGTASTDTQYF.